The TCR beta chain described here comes from a study of post-analysis software for immune sequencing data. As concerns this clonotype: Its cognate antigen is unknown.

General study results and limits: Same-batch preparations were strongly co-clustered by F measure.

Sequencing libraries made from TCR beta cDNA carried unique molecular identifiers. The T cell input of roughly 1 to 11 million gave about 500,000 cDNA molecules. TCRdb re-called the PCR reads with MiXCR, one entry per CDR3 protein. The sample carries 700,000 to 900,000 distinct CDR3 sequences, just over 45% recorded once. Sequences were obtained from blood. This TCR was recovered from a girl aged 5-17 years with multiple sclerosis.

The CDR3 coding sequence is TGCAGTGCTACAGGGGGCAGTCGGTACGAGCAGTACTTC. This codes for CSATGGSRYEQYF. The chain carries TRBV20-1 and TRBJ2-7, with TRBD1 identical over 8 bases. Germline assignment: CDR1 DFQATT and CDR2 SNEGSKA (reference sequence). There are 13 residues in the CDR3. Germline trimming cut 4 bases from V and 4 bases from J; bases unmatched to any gene: 6.